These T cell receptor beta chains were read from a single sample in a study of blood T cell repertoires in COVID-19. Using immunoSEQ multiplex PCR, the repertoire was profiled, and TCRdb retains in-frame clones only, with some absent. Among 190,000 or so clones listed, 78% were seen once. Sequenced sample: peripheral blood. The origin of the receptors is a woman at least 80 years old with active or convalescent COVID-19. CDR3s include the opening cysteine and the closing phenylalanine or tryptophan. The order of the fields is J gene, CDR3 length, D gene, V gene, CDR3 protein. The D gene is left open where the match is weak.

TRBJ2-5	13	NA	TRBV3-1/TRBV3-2	CASSLRGQETQYF
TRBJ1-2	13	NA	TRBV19	CASSSRRWAGYTF
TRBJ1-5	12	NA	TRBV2	CASSAEKQPQHF
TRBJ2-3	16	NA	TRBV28	CASSSNREKGTDTQYF
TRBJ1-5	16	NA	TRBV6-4	CASWTAMIGRNQPQHF
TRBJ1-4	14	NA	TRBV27	CANLGARQDEKLFF
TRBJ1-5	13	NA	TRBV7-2	CASSLQGNQPQHF
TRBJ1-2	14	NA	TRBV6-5	CASSSQDRNYGYTF
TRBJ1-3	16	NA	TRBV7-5	CANPPGGPISGNTIYF
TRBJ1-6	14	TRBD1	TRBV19	CASSIGTDAAPLHF
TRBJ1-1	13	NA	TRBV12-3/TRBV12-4	CASSFGGGTEAFF
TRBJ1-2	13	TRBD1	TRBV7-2	CASSRTGTYGYTF
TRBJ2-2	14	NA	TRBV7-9	CASSSPRHNGELFF
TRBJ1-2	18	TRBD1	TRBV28	CASRPSRGRGAANYGYTF
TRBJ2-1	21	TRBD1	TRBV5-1	CASSLPQGALALRSSYNEQFF
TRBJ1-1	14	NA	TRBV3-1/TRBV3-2	CASSQREAGTEAFF
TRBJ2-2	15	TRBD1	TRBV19	CASRPLGQAAGELFF
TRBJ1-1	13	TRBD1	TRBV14	CASKTGVRTEAFF
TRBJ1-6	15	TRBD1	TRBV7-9	CASSEPDRNNSPLHF
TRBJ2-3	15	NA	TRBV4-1	CASSQDPRSTDTQYF
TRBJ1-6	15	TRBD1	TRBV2	CASSEQGAYNSPLHF
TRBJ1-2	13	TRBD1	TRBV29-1	CSVGQGSNYGYTF
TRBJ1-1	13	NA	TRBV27	CASSLFRYTEAFF
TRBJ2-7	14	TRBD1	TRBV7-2	CASSHPGQGFEQYF
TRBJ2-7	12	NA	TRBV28	CATQGGPSEQYF
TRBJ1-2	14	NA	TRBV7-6	CASSLAGEAYGYTF
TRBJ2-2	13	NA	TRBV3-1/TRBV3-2	CASSPGGTGELFF
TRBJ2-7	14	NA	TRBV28	CASTTGSDPYEQYF
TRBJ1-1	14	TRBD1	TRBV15	CATSRDLPGQEAFF
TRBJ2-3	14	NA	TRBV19	CASSPRQVKDTQYF
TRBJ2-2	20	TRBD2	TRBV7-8	CASSLRTSGGPSANTGELFF
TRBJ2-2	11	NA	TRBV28	CASSRGGELFF
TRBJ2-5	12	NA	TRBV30	CAWVRDRETQYF
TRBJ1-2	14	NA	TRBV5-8	CASNHQTVHYGYTF
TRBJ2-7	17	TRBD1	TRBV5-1	CASSLDSSDRGLYEQYF
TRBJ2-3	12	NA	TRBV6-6	CASSPTPDTQYF
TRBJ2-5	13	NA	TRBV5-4	CASSLAGIETQYF
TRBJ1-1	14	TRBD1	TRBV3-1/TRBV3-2	CASSLGQGGTEAFF